This T cell receptor (beta chain) appears in the sequencing data of a study of blood T cell repertoires in COVID-19. Study context: There were acute and convalescent COVID-19 samples, and they came from the United States, Italy and Spain. The cDNA or gDNA used as material had been derived from T cells, B-cell-depleted T cells, or PBMCs.

In the original processing: Amplification of reference gene primers provided the estimated nucleated cell counts. Produced via immunoSEQ multiplex PCR; TCRdb's table is partial and in-frame only. The V and J calls and the clone size are those of that table, but D and trimming were determined from the DNA. The repertoire holds about 240,000 clones, with around four fifths as singletons. The CDR3 covers 16 residues. The germline V gene has CDR1 MDHEN and CDR2 SYDVKM. V shed 6 bases and J shed 2 bases, with 16 bases lying between them. The gene calls are TRBV28 and TRBJ2-2; tentative D call: TRBD1 (7 bases). The sequenced sample was peripheral blood. This TCR was sampled from a woman in her sixties with active or convalescent COVID-19. The CDR3 is CASSLPRDSNTGELFF. The CDR3 DNA is TGTGCCAGCAGCCTACCGCGGGACAGCAACACCGGGGAGCTGTTTTTT. Combining the CDR3 with reference TRBV28 and TRBJ2-2 gives the whole variable domain DVKVTQSSRYLVKRTGEKVFLECVQDMDHENMFWYRQDPGLGLRLIYFSYDVKMKEKGDIPEGYSVSREKKERFSLILESASTNQTSMYLCASSLPRDSNTGELFFGEGSRLTVL.